This T cell receptor beta chain came from a study of cytomegalovirus exposure and HLA in healthy donors. The protocol was immunoSEQ multiplex PCR, while the TCRdb copy is restricted to in-frame clones and leaves out a portion. The repertoire holds over 120,000 clones, with around 90% as singletons. As for this clone: The antigen is unknown.

V dropped 1 base and J dropped 6 bases, with 14 bases sitting between them. The CDR3 loop spans 15 amino acids. Per the germline V gene, CDR1 is SGHTA and CDR2 is FQGNSA. The study's findings and limits: Reportedly, diagnosis of cytomegalovirus status by the classifier showed high specificity and sensitivity. In a later analysis, first-cohort TCR clusters were found to tend to co-occur in the 120 or so validation repertoires. The study labeled 180 or so TCR beta chains cytomegalovirus-associated. Researchers reported that a few CMV-associated chains were confirmed in vitro as CMV antigen-specific.

The receptor was isolated from a man aged 18 to 29 in good health and CMV-seropositive. Sequences were obtained from PBMCs. The chain couples TRBV7-2 to TRBJ2-3; D is uncertain. The CDR3 sequence: CASSLGRQPADTQYF. The CDR3 coding sequence is TGTGCCAGCAGCTTAGGGCGGCAGCCGGCCGATACGCAGTATTTT.